This entry lists 10 T cell receptor beta chains sequenced from one sample in a study of blood T cell repertoires in COVID-19. Clones were read by immunoSEQ multiplex PCR, and TCRdb kept only the in-frame ones, dropping some. Of over 100,000 clones listed, about four fifths are singletons. Sequencing was performed on peripheral blood. The receptors originated from an elderly woman with acute or convalescent COVID-19.

The chain recombines TRBV7-6 with TRBJ2-5; perhaps TRBD1 as D (6 bases). The CDR3 sequence is 15 residues long. CDR1 SGHVS and CDR2 FNYEAQ come from the germline V gene. V was cut by 6 bases and J by 5 bases, with 19 bases left in between. The CDR3 here is CASSPGIRQEETQYF. Here the CDR3 DNA reads TGTGCCAGCAGTCCCGGAATTCGACAGGAGGAGACCCAGTACTTC.

The genes are TRBV5-1 and TRBJ2-1, with 9 positions matching TRBD1. The V and J ends lost 0 bases and 8 bases, in that order; junction bases with no gene match: 6. The germline CDR1 and CDR2 sequences are SGHRS and YFSETQ. The CDR3 consists of 15 residues. The CDR3 reads CASSLGTGVIDEQFF. DNA of the CDR3: TGCGCCAGCAGCTTGGGGACAGGGGTTATCGATGAGCAGTTCTTC.

The V gene is TRBV6-5, the J gene TRBJ2-3; TRBD2 might be the D (7 bases). There are 14 residues in the CDR3. In germline, CDR1 is MNHEY, CDR2 SVGAGI. The ends were cut back, 10 bases at V and 2 bases at J, with 16 bases in the middle. The CDR3 coding sequence is TGTGCCACCACTAGGGGGGGGTACACAGATACGCAGTATTTT. Residues: CATTRGGYTDTQYF.

The chain has TRBV9 and TRBJ1-2; D might be TRBD1 (5 bases). V dropped 2 bases and J dropped 4 bases, with 12 bases sitting between them. The CDR3 consists of 14 residues. CDR1 is SGDLS, CDR2 YYNGEE, per germline. The CDR3, as DNA: TGTGCCAGCAGCGTGACAGACACTGCCTATGGCTACACCTTC. Protein: CASSVTDTAYGYTF.

The rearrangement links TRBV27 to TRBJ1-4; D not certain. There are 16 residues in the CDR3. The germline gives CDR1 MNHEY, CDR2 SMNVEV (reference sequence). V shed 6 bases and J shed 0 bases, with 14 bases lying between them. This CDR3 reads CASSPGRRATNEKLFF. The CDR3 coding sequence is TGTGCCAGCAGCCCTGGCCGGCGGGCAACTAATGAAAAACTGTTTTTT.

The CDR3 region has the DNA TGTGCCAGCAGTAAACTGGACAGCCTCGGAAACACCATATATTTT. Translating it yields CASSKLDSLGNTIYF. V is TRBV6-5 and J is TRBJ1-3; TRBD1 might be the D (6 bases). The germline V gene encodes CDR1 MNHEY and CDR2 SVGAGI. This CDR3 is 15 amino acids long. V lost 5 bases and J lost 4, with 15 bases in between.

The chain combines TRBV19 with TRBJ1-1; TRBD1 is a possible D gene (5 bases). Germline V lookup: CDR1 LNHDA, CDR2 SQIVND (reference sequence). This CDR3 is 13 amino acids long. V gave up 7 bases and J gave up 0 bases, with 9 bases separating them. This CDR3 is CASTRGLNTEAFF. The CDR3 DNA reads as TGTGCCAGTACCCGGGGGTTGAACACTGAAGCTTTCTTT.

The V and J genes are TRBV7-2 and TRBJ1-2; no clear D gene. V shed 1 base and J shed 0 bases, with 9 bases lying between them. The germline V gene encodes CDR1 SGHTA and CDR2 FQGNSA. The CDR3 runs to 15 residues. The CDR3: CASSLGSSPNYGYTF. The DNA for the CDR3 is TGTGCCAGCAGCTTAGGTTCAAGCCCTAACTATGGCTACACCTTC. The entire variable domain, with the rest obtained from reference TRBV7-2 and TRBJ1-2, is as follows: GAGVSQSPSNKVTEKGKDVELRCDPISGHTALYWYRQSLGQGLEFLIYFQGNSAPDKSGLPSDRFSAERTGGSVSTLTIQRTQQEDSAVYLCASSLGSSPNYGYTFGSGTRLTVV.

The chain uses TRBV18 and TRBJ1-6, with 9 bases aligning to TRBD1. CDR1 KGHSH and CDR2 LQKENI come from the germline V gene. The CDR3 totals 16 residues. J lost 4 bases, V lost 4 bases, and 5 bases had no gene match. The CDR3 region is CASSQTGGGYNSPLHF. For the CDR3, the DNA is TGTGCCAGCTCACAAACAGGGGGCGGTTATAATTCACCCCTCCACTTT.

J is TRBJ1-1 and V is TRBV28; D might be TRBD1 (6 bases). This CDR3 contains 14 residues. Germline CDR1 and CDR2: MDHEN and SYDVKM. V lost 4 bases, J lost 5 bases, and 14 bases lay in between. The CDR3 spells CASSSTGFRTEAFF. Written as DNA, the CDR3 is TGTGCCAGCAGTTCCACAGGGTTTCGAACTGAAGCTTTCTTT.